The 10 T cell receptor beta chains below all came from one sample that was sequenced in a study of cytomegalovirus exposure and HLA in healthy donors. The PCR employed 60 Vbeta primers together with 13 Jbeta primers. The table came from immunoSEQ multiplex PCR; TCRdb's copy has only in-frame clones and leaves some out. The table for this sample gives over 100,000 clones. Sequences were obtained from PBMCs. These receptors originate from a woman aged 40 to 55 in good health and CMV-seropositive.

The chain employs TRBV9 and TRBJ1-3; unclear D gene. Germline-derived CDR1 and CDR2 are SGDLS and YYNGEE. The CDR3 runs to 15 residues. V was shortened by 0 bases and J by 1 base, with 8 bases between the two germline ends. CDR3 sequence: CASSVAGRSGNTIYF. The CDR3 DNA reads as TGTGCCAGCAGCGTAGCAGGTCGGTCTGGAAACACCATATATTTT.

The CDR3 sequence: CASSLYSNQPQHF. The CDR3 DNA follows: TGTGCCAGCAGCTTATATAGCAATCAGCCCCAGCATTTT. J is TRBJ1-5 and V is TRBV11-1; D remains ambiguous. The V and J ends lost 2 bases and 0 bases respectively, with 2 bases between them. CDR3 size: 13 residues. Germline V gives CDR1 SGHAT, CDR2 FQDESV (reference sequence).

The chain carries TRBV2 and TRBJ2-7; 7 bases line up with TRBD2. Trimming took 9 bases from V and 7 from J; bases not matched to a gene: 15. The CDR3 runs 14 residues. Germline CDR1 SNHLY, CDR2 FYNNEI. This CDR3 reads CARSTSNSSYEQYF. In nucleotides, the CDR3 is TGTGCCAGGTCGACTAGCAATTCGTCGTATGAGCAGTACTTC.

This sequence joins TRBV7-9 and TRBJ1-1, with a tentative D call TRBD1 (6 bases). There are 16 residues in the CDR3. In germline, CDR1 is SEHNR, CDR2 FQNEAQ (reference sequence). V was cut by 0 bases and J by 0 bases, with 11 bases left in between. The CDR3 here is CASSLAGGGMNTEAFF. The CDR3 DNA is TGTGCCAGCAGCTTAGCCGGGGGGGGCATGAACACTGAAGCTTTCTTT.

The V call is TRBV5-1, the J call TRBJ1-3; D not certain. The CDR3 is 14 residues long. Germline V gives CDR1 SGHRS, CDR2 YFSETQ. Trimming shortened V by 5 bases and J by 0 bases, and 9 bases separated the two germline ends. CDR3 bases: TGCGCCAGCAGGCCTCGCGGCTCTGGAAACACCATATATTTT. Its protein product is CASRPRGSGNTIYF.

The chain combines TRBV5-1 with TRBJ2-3; 8 nucleotides align to TRBD2. The J segment lost 1 base and the V segment lost 4 bases, leaving 5 bases of the junction unmatched. CDR3 length: 15 residues. Germline V lookup: CDR1 SGHRS, CDR2 YFSETQ. This CDR3 is CASSKGLDGTDTQYF. As DNA, the CDR3 is TGCGCCAGCAGCAAGGGACTAGATGGCACAGATACGCAGTATTTT.

J is TRBJ2-7 and V is TRBV6-5; 9 nucleotides align to TRBD1. Trimming took 7 bases from V and 3 from J; bases not matched to a gene: 7. This CDR3 comprises 14 residues. Germline V gives CDR1 MNHEY, CDR2 SVGAGI. This CDR3 is CASNEQGALYEQYF. Written as DNA, the CDR3 is TGTGCCAGCAATGAACAGGGGGCCCTCTACGAGCAGTACTTC.

The chain carries TRBV19 and TRBJ1-4; 11 nucleotides line up with TRBD1. Unmatched junction bases numbered 8, after V lost 5 bases and J lost 3 bases. The germline gives CDR1 LNHDA, CDR2 SQIVND (reference sequence). This CDR3 is 17 amino acids long. The CDR3 protein is CASSPRTGGSANEKLFF. The CDR3 DNA sequence: TGTGCCAGTAGTCCCAGGACAGGGGGCAGCGCTAATGAAAAACTGTTTTTT.

The genes are TRBV19 and TRBJ1-4; D unresolved. Trimming pared 6 bases from V and 7 bases from J, leaving 9 bases between. Germline values: CDR1 LNHDA, CDR2 SQIVND (reference sequence). The CDR3 contains 12 residues. CDR3 sequence: CASREGSEKLFF. The CDR3 DNA is TGTGCCAGTAGAGAAGGGAGTGAAAAACTGTTTTTT.

This rearrangement joins TRBV27 to TRBJ2-7; weak D call: TRBD1 (6 bases). Germline loops: CDR1 MNHEY, CDR2 SMNVEV (reference sequence). The CDR3 totals 19 residues. The V end was cut by 6 bases, the J end by 0 bases, with 27 bases between. CDR3 coding DNA: TGTGCCAGCAGCTCCGGTTTGCCCGGCTATTTAGGGGGCTCCTACGAGCAGTACTTC. Protein sequence: CASSSGLPGYLGGSYEQYF.